This T cell receptor beta chain is drawn from a study of OX40 agonist ivuxolimab in advanced cancers. This clone was counted only a few times. What it recognizes is unknown. Some clones are missing from TCRdb's copy, which holds only in-frame ones; the method was immunoSEQ multiplex PCR. The profile shows around 49,000 clones, roughly 80% of them singletons. Study-level points and caveats: CD4+ and CD8+ blood T cells expanded clonally by week 6 at 0.1 to 3.0 mg/kg.

The sample was CD4+ or CD8+ T cells sorted from blood, taken in a trial of the OX40 agonist ivuxolimab. The receptor was isolated from an adult with an advanced solid tumor such as melanoma, head and neck, liver or kidney cancer.

The CDR3 reads CASSAGLAGYNEQFF. The CDR3 region has the DNA TGTGCCAGCAGTGCCGGACTAGCGGGTTACAATGAGCAGTTCTTC. The chain employs TRBV6-5 and TRBJ2-1, with 11 bases aligning to TRBD2. The trim removed 5 bases at V and 4 bases at J, leaving 4 bases unmatched. The CDR3 spans 15 residues. The germline V gene encodes CDR1 MNHEY and CDR2 SVGAGI.